The 17 T cell receptor beta chains below were found in one sample sequenced in a study of blood T cell repertoires in COVID-19. Clones were sequenced by immunoSEQ multiplex PCR, and TCRdb holds only the in-frame ones, with some missing. The sample consists of fewer than 55,000 clones, around 85% of them appearing once. Material for sequencing was peripheral blood. These receptor sequences come from a woman aged 80 or over with COVID-19, enrolled during active disease.

The chain recombines TRBV12-5 with TRBJ2-7; the D gene is possibly TRBD1 (5 bases). The CDR3 has 13 amino acids. The germline CDR1 and CDR2 sequences are LGHNT and FRNRAP. The germline V and J ends were trimmed by 5 bases and 4 bases, with 12 bases remaining between them. The CDR3 protein is CASGQGWGYEQYF. The CDR3 bases are TGTGCTAGTGGTCAGGGCTGGGGATACGAGCAGTACTTC.

Remarks on this clone: The identical CDR3 is also encoded by other nucleotide sequences in the sample. The V call is TRBV7-2, the J call TRBJ2-3, with 9 bases aligning to TRBD2. This CDR3 has 16 amino acids. Looked up from germline, CDR1 is SGHTA and CDR2 is FQGNSA. The junction had 6 bases not matched to a gene; V was cut back by 1 base and J by 4 bases. The CDR3, as DNA: TGTGCCAGCAGCTTAGTGGGCGGGAGGGCCCCAGATACGCAGTATTTT. Translated: CASSLVGGRAPDTQYF. The entire variable domain, with the rest obtained from reference TRBV7-2 and TRBJ2-3, is as follows: GAGVSQSPSNKVTEKGKDVELRCDPISGHTALYWYRQSLGQGLEFLIYFQGNSAPDKSGLPSDRFSAERTGGSVSTLTIQRTQQEDSAVYLCASSLVGGRAPDTQYFGPGTRLTVL.

The V gene is TRBV14, the J gene TRBJ2-4, with TRBD1 matching over 8 bases. V shed 5 bases and J 16 bases; nucleotides not matched to a gene: 10. The CDR3 has 12 residues. The germline V gene encodes CDR1 SGHDN and CDR2 FVKESK. Here the CDR3 DNA reads TGTGCCAGCAGCTTTCGGACAGGGCGGGTCTACTTC. The encoded protein is CASSFRTGRVYF.

The chain links TRBV19 to TRBJ2-5; possible D gene TRBD1, 6 bases. This CDR3 is 14 amino acids long. Germline V gene data show CDR1 as LNHDA and CDR2 as SQIVND (reference sequence). The V and J ends lost 10 bases and 1 base respectively, with 16 bases between them. Here the CDR3 reads CATSGTHAQETQYF. CDR3 nucleotide sequence: TGTGCCACCTCCGGGACACACGCCCAAGAGACCCAGTACTTC.

This chain connects TRBV6-4 to TRBJ2-3; 9 positions match TRBD2. J was trimmed by 6 bases and V by 4 bases; bases with no gene match: 5. Germline V lookup: CDR1 MRHNA, CDR2 SNTAGT. This CDR3 comprises 14 residues. DNA for the CDR3: TGTGCCAGCAGTGCCCGACTAGCGGATGATACGCAGTATTTT. This gives the protein CASSARLADDTQYF.

The chain has TRBV5-6 and TRBJ1-5; 7 positions agree with TRBD1. The V and J ends lost 4 bases and 1 base, in that order; junction bases with no gene match: 2. Germline assignment: CDR1 SGHDT and CDR2 YYEEEE. The CDR3 consists of 14 residues. The CDR3 reads CASSQGVSNQPQHF. The CDR3 DNA is TGTGCCAGCAGCCAGGGGGTCAGCAATCAGCCCCAGCATTTT.

This clone was recorded once. V and J are TRBV5-1 and TRBJ1-1; 7 bases map to TRBD1. The V and J ends lost 6 bases and 2 bases, in that order; junction bases with no gene match: 7. The CDR3 has 14 amino acids. Germline V gives CDR1 SGHRS, CDR2 YFSETQ. Here the CDR3 DNA reads TGCGCCAGCAAATCGACAGGGTTAAACACTGAAGCTTTCTTT. It encodes CASKSTGLNTEAFF.

The chain carries TRBV2 and TRBJ1-5; D ambiguous. In germline, CDR1 is SNHLY, CDR2 FYNNEI. V lost 4 bases, J lost 3 bases, and 10 bases lay in between. This CDR3 region has 14 residues. The CDR3 sequence: CASSGDSNNQPQHF. Here the CDR3 DNA reads TGTGCCAGCAGTGGAGATAGTAACAATCAGCCCCAGCATTTT. The full variable domain, its missing parts supplied by reference TRBV2 and TRBJ1-5, is EPEVTQTPSHQVTQMGQEVILRCVPISNHLYFYWYRQILGQKVEFLVSFYNNEISEKSEIFDDQFSVERPDGSNFTLKIRSTKLEDSAMYFCASSGDSNNQPQHFGDGTRLSIL.

The chain carries TRBV28 and TRBJ1-4; 11 nucleotides align to TRBD1. The CDR3 runs 14 residues. Germline trimming cut 6 bases from V and 6 bases from J; bases unmatched to any gene: 3. In germline, CDR1 is MDHEN, CDR2 SYDVKM. This CDR3 reads CASRGTGGDEKLFF. In DNA, the CDR3 is TGTGCCAGCAGGGGGACAGGGGGTGATGAAAAACTGTTTTTT.

The V and J genes are TRBV7-2 and TRBJ1-2; D not certain. Trimming stripped 1 base from V and 3 bases from J, with 15 bases between. CDR3 size: 16 residues. In germline, CDR1 is SGHTA, CDR2 FQGNSA. CDR3 loop: CASSLDGVGDYYGYTF. CDR3 in DNA: TGTGCCAGCAGCTTAGATGGGGTCGGGGATTACTATGGCTACACCTTC.

The rearrangement uses TRBV3-1 (or the pseudogene TRBV3-2) and TRBJ2-7; 9 nucleotides match TRBD1. The CDR3 is 18 residues long. Germline assignment: CDR1 LGHDT and CDR2 YNNKEL (reference sequence). V was pared by 3 bases and J by 0 bases, with 12 bases of the junction left unmatched. CDR3 in DNA: TGTGCCAGCAGCCACACCGGGACAGGGTTCGGAAGCTCCTACGAGCAGTACTTC. This sequence encodes CASSHTGTGFGSSYEQYF.

This clone was seen a handful of times. The gene calls are TRBV12-3 or TRBV12-4 and TRBJ2-7; D remains unclear. The CDR3 length is 13 residues. V gave up 1 base and J gave up 1 base, with 5 bases separating them. The CDR3 sequence is CASSLGQSYEQYF. The CDR3 coding sequence is TGTGCCAGCAGTTTAGGCCAGTCCTACGAGCAGTACTTC.

A few counts support this clone. The chain links TRBV29-1 to TRBJ2-3, with a possible D match to TRBD2 (7 bases). Germline CDR1 SQVTM, CDR2 ANQGSEA. The CDR3 spans 10 residues. V lost 7 bases to trimming and J lost 6 bases, with 8 bases between them. The CDR3 DNA reads as TGCAGCGGGGGGGGCGATACGCAGTATTTT. It translates to CSGGGDTQYF.

This sequence joins TRBV19 and TRBJ1-2; D is uncertain. Germline V gives CDR1 LNHDA, CDR2 SQIVND (reference sequence). Trimming removed 3 bases at V and 1 base at J, with 12 bases between. CDR3 length: 15 amino acids. The CDR3 DNA follows: TGTGCCAGTAGTATTCAGGATGCCTTTAACTATGGCTACACCTTC. It yields the protein CASSIQDAFNYGYTF. Together with reference TRBV19 and TRBJ1-2, the CDR3 gives the full variable domain: DGGITQSPKYLFRKEGQNVTLSCEQNLNHDAMYWYRQDPGQGLRLIYYSQIVNDFQKGDIAEGYSVSREKKESFPLTVTSAQKNPTAFYLCASSIQDAFNYGYTFGSGTRLTVV.

The chain has TRBV30 and TRBJ1-1; 12 bases align to TRBD1. Per the germline V gene, CDR1 is GTSNPN and CDR2 is SVGIG (reference sequence). The CDR3 extends over 16 amino acids. J was trimmed by 8 bases and V by 7 bases; bases with no gene match: 17. CDR3 sequence reads: CAYDTSPGQGAAEAFF. For the CDR3, the DNA is TGTGCCTACGACACATCCCCGGGACAGGGGGCGGCGGAAGCTTTCTTT.

V is TRBV15 and J is TRBJ2-1; 9 positions match TRBD2. The V gene end was trimmed by 0 bases and the J gene end by 4 bases; junction bases not matched to a gene: 13. Germline loops: CDR1 LNHNV, CDR2 YYDKDF (reference sequence). This CDR3 contains 19 residues. CDR3: CATSRDPVALAGPYNEQFF. CDR3 nucleotide sequence: TGTGCCACCAGCAGAGATCCAGTGGCTCTAGCGGGACCGTACAATGAGCAGTTCTTC.

V and J are TRBV9 and TRBJ1-2, with D maybe TRBD1 (5 bases). This CDR3 region has 16 residues. Germline V gives CDR1 SGDLS, CDR2 YYNGEE. V dropped 0 bases and J dropped 4 bases, with 16 bases sitting between them. The CDR3 loop reads CASSVGWGRQLYGYTF. CDR3 sequence (DNA): TGTGCCAGCAGCGTAGGCTGGGGCCGACAACTCTATGGCTACACCTTC.